The T cell receptor beta chain described here comes from a study of T cells after posttransplantation cyclophosphamide. TCRdb's copy holds only in-frame clones and misses some; the assay was immunoSEQ multiplex PCR. The sample presents 30,000 to 40,000 clones, none singletons. General study results and limits: Blood and skin or GI T cell repertoires showed limited TRB overlap. Donor-recipient repertoire similarity was low at 1-2 months, rising over year one.

CDR3 length: 15 residues. Germline lookup yields CDR1 SGHAT and CDR2 FQNNGV. The ends were cut back, 4 bases at V and 7 bases at J, with 20 bases in the middle. This clone was picked up many times. Its specificity is unknown. This chain uses TRBV11-2 with TRBJ2-7; tentative D call: TRBD1 (6 bases). The sequenced material came from PBMCs. The receptor was derived from a man in his fifties in good health, CMV-negative, and a related stem cell transplant donor. DNA of the CDR3: TGTGCCAGCAGCTCTTTGACAGGACCCCTCCATGAGCAGTACTTC. Amino acids: CASSSLTGPLHEQYF.